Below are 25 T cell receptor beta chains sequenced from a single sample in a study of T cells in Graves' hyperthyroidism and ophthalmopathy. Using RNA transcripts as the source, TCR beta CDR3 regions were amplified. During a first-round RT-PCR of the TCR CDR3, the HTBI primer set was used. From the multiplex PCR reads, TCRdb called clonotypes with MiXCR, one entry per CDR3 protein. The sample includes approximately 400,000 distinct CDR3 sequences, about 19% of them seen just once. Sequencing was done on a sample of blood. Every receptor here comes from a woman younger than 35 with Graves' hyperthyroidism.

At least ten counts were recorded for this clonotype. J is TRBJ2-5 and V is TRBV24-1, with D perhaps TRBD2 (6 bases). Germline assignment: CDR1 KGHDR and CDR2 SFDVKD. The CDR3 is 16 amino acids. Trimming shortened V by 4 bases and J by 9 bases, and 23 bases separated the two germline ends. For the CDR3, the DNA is TGTGCCACCAGTGACCCTTCCCGGGGGTCCCGTGGGGCCCAGTACTTC. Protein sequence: CATSDPSRGSRGAQYF.

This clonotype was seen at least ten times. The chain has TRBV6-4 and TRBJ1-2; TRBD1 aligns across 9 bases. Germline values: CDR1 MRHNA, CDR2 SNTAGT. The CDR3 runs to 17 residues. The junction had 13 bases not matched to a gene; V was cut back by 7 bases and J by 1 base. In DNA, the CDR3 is TGTGCCAGCACCCTGCGTAGGGACAGGGAAGTTAACTATGGCTACACCTTC. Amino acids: CASTLRRDREVNYGYTF.

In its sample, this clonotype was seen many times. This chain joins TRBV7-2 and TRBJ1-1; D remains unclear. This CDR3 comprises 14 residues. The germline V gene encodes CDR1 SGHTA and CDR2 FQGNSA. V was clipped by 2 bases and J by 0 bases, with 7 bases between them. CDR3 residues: CASSLQNMNTEAFF. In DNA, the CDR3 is TGTGCCAGCAGCTTACAGAACATGAACACTGAAGCTTTCTTT.

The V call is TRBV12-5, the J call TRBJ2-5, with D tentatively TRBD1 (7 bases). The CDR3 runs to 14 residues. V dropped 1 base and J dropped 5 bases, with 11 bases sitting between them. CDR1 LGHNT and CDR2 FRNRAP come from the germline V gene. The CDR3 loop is CASGLAGGWETQYF. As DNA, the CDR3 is TGTGCTAGTGGTTTGGCAGGGGGGTGGGAGACCCAGTACTTC.

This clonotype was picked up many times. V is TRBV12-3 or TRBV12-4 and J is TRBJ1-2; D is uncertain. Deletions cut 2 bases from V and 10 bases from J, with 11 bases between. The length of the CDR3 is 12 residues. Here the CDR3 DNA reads TGTGCCAGCAGTTTAAGTCAGGTCAACTACACCTTC. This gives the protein CASSLSQVNYTF.

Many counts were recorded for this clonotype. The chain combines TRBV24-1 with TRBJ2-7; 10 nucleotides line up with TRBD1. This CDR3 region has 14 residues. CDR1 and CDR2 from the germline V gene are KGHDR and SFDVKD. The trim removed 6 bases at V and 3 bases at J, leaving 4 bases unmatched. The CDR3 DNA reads TGTGCCACCAGTTCCGGGACAGGGGTCTACGAGCAGTACTTC. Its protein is CATSSGTGVYEQYF.

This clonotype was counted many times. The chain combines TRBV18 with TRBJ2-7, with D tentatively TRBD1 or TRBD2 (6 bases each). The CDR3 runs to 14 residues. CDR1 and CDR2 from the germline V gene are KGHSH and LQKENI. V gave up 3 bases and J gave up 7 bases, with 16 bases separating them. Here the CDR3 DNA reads TGTGCCAGCTCACCCCTCGGGGGCCAGTGGGAGCAGTACTTC. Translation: CASSPLGGQWEQYF.

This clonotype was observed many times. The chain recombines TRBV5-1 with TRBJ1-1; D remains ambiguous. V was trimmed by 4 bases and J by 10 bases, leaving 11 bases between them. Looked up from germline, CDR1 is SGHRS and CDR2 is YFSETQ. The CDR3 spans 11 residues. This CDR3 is CASSEGTGAFF. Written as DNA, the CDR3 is TGCGCCAGCAGCGAAGGAACGGGAGCTTTCTTT.

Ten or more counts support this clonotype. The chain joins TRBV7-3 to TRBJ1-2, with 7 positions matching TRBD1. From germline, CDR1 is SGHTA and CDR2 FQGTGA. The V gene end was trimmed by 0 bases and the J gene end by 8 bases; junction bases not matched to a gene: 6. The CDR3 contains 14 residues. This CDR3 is CASSLTRDSHGYTF. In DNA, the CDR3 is TGTGCCAGCAGCTTAACGAGGGACAGCCACGGCTACACCTTC.

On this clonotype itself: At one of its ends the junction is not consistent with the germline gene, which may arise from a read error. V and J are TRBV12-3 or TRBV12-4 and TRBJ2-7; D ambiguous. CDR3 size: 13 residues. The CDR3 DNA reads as TGTGCCAGCACCCTCCTCTGGACGAGCGAGCAGTGCTTC. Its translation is CASTLLWTSEQCF.

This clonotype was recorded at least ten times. DNA for the CDR3: TGCAGTGCTAGAGCGGGGCAGGGCCCTAATCAGCCCCAGCATTTT. Encoded protein: CSARAGQGPNQPQHF. The rearrangement joins TRBV20-1 to TRBJ1-5, with D maybe TRBD1 (5 bases). The CDR3 is 15 residues long. Germline-derived CDR1 and CDR2 are DFQATT and SNEGSKA (reference sequence). Between the trimmed V and J ends, which lost 1 base and 4 bases, there was a span of 14 bases.

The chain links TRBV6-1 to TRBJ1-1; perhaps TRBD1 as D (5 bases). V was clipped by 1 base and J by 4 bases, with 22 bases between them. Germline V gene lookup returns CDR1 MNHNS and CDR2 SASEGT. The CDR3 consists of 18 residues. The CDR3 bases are TGTGCCAGCAGTGAAGTGGGACTCCAAGGGGCTTTGATCACTGAAGCTTTCTTT. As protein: CASSEVGLQGALITEAFF.

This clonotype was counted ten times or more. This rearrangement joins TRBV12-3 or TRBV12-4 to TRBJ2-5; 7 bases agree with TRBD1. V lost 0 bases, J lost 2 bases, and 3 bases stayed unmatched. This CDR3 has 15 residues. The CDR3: CASSLAWGQQETQYF. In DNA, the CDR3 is TGTGCCAGCAGTTTAGCGTGGGGACAGCAAGAGACCCAGTACTTC.

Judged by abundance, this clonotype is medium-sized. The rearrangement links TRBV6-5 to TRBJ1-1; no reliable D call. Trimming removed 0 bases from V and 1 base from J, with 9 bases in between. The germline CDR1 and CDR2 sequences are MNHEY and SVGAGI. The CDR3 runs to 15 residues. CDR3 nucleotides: TGTGCCAGCAGTTACTCGACGGTCCAGAACACTGAAGCTTTCTTT. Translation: CASSYSTVQNTEAFF.

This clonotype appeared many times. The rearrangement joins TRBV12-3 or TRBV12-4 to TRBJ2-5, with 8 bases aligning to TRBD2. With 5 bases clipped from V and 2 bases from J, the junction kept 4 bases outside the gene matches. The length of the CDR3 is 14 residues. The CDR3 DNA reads TGTGCCAGCAGTCTCGGGACTAGGCAAGAGACCCAGTACTTC. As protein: CASSLGTRQETQYF.

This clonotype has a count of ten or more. CDR3: CASSYSGDRVHEQYF. For the CDR3, the DNA is TGTGCCAGCAGTTACTCAGGTGACAGGGTACACGAGCAGTACTTC. The chain uses TRBV6-5 and TRBJ2-7; 7 bases align to TRBD1. The CDR3 totals 15 residues. Germline CDR1 reads MNHEY; CDR2 reads SVGAGI. V dropped 0 bases and J dropped 5; count of bases not matched to a gene: 7.

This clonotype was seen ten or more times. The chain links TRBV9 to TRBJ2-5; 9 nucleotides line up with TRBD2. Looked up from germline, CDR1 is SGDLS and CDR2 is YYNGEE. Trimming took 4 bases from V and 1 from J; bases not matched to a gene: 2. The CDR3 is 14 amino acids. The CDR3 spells CASSPSGVQETQYF. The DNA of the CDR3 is TGTGCCAGCAGCCCTAGCGGGGTCCAAGAGACCCAGTACTTC.

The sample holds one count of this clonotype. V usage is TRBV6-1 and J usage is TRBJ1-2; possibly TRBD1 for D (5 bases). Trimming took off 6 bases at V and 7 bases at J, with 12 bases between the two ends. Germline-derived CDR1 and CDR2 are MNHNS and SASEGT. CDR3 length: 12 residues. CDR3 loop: CASSNRFFGYTF. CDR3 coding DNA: TGTGCCAGCAGCAACAGGTTTTTTGGCTACACCTTC.

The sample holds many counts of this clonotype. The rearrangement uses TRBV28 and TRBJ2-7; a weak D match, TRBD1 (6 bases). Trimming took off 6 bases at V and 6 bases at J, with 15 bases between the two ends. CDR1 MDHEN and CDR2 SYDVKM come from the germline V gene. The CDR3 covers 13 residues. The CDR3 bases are TGTGCCAGCAGCAGTGTAGGGACATCCGAGCAGTACTTC. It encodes CASSSVGTSEQYF.

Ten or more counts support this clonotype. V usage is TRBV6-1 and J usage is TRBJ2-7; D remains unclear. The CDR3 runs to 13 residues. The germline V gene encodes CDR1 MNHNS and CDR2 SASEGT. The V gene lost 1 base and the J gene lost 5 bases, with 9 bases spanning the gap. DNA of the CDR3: TGTGCCAGCAGTGAAGAACTCCGGGACGAGCAGTACTTC. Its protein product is CASSEELRDEQYF.

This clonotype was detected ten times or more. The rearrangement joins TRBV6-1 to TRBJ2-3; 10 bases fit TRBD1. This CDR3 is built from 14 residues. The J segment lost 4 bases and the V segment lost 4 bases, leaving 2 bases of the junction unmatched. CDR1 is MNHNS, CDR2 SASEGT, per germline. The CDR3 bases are TGTGCCAGCAGTGGTGGGACAGGGGCAGATACGCAGTATTTT. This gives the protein CASSGGTGADTQYF.

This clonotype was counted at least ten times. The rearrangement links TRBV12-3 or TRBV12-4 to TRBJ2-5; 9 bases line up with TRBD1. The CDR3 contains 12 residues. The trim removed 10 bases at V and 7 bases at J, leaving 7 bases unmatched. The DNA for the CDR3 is TGTGCCACGACGGACAGGGGCTCGACCCAGTACTTC. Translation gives CATTDRGSTQYF.

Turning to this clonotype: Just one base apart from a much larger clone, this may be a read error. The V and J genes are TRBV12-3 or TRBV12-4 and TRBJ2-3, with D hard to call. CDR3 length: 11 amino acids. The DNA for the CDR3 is TGTACCAGCAGTTTAAGTGATACGCAGTATTTT. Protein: CTSSLSDTQYF.

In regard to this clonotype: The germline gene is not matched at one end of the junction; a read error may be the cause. The CDR3 nucleotides read TGCAGTGCGAGACAGGTGTATATCGCCTTCTACGATCAGTACTTC. Its protein is CSARQVYIAFYDQYF. The chain carries TRBV20-1 and TRBJ2-7, with D possibly being TRBD1 (6 bases). CDR3 length: 15 amino acids. Per the germline V gene, CDR1 is DFQATT and CDR2 is SNEGSKA (reference sequence).

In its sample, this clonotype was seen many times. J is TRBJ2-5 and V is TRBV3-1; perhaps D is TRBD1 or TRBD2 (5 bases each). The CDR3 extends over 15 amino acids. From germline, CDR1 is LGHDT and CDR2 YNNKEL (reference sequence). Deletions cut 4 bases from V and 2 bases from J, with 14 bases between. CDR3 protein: CASSPSGAVQETQYF. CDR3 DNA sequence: TGTGCCAGCAGCCCTTCCGGGGCTGTTCAAGAGACCCAGTACTTC.